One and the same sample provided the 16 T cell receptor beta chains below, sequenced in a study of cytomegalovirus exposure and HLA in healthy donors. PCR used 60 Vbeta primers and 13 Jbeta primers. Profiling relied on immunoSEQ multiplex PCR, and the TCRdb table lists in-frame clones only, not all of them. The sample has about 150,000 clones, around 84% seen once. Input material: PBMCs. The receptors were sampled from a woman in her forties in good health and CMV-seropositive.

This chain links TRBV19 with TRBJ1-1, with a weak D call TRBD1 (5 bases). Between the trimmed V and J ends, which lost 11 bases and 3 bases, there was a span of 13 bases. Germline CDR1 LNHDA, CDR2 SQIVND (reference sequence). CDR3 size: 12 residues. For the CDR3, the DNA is TGTGCCTCTAGGACACTTTACACTGAAGCTTTCTTT. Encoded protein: CASRTLYTEAFF.

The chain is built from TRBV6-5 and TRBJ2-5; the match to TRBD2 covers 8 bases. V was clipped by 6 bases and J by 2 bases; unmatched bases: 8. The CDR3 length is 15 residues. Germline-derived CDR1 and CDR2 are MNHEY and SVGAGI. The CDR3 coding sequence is TGTGCCAGCAGAACTCCTAGCGGGCCACAAGAGACCCAGTACTTC. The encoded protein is CASRTPSGPQETQYF.

In DNA, the CDR3 is TGTGCCAGCAGTCCCCCGGGGGGGCCGGTTTCTGGCTACACCTTC. Protein product: CASSPPGGPVSGYTF. V gene TRBV28 combines with J gene TRBJ1-2, with a weak D call TRBD1 (6 bases). The germline V and J ends were trimmed by 5 bases and 7 bases, with 20 bases remaining between them. This CDR3 has 15 amino acids. The germline V gene encodes CDR1 MDHEN and CDR2 SYDVKM.

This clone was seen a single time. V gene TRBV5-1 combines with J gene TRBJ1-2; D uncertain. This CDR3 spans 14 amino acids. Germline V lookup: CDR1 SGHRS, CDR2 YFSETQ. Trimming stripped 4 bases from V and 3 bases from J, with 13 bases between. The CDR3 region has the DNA TGCGCCAGCAGCCCGGTCCATTCGGACTATGGCTACACCTTC. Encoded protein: CASSPVHSDYGYTF.

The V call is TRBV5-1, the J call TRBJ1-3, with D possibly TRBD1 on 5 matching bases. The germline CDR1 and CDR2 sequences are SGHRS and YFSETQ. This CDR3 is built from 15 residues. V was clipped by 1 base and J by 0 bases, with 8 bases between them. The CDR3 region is CASSLLGASGNTIYF. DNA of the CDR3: TGCGCCAGCAGCTTGTTAGGGGCCTCTGGAAACACCATATATTTT.

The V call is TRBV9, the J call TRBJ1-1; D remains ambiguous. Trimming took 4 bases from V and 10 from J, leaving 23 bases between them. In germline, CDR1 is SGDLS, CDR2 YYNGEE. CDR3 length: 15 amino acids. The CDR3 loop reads CASSPGRVITSGAFF. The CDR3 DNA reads TGTGCCAGCAGCCCCGGGAGAGTTATTACTTCTGGAGCTTTCTTT.

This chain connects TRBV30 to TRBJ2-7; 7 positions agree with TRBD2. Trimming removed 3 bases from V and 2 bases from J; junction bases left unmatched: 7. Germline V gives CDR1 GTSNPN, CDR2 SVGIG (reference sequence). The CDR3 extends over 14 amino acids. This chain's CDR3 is CAWRGGLGTYEQYF. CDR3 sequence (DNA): TGTGCCTGGAGGGGTGGACTAGGAACCTACGAGCAGTACTTC.

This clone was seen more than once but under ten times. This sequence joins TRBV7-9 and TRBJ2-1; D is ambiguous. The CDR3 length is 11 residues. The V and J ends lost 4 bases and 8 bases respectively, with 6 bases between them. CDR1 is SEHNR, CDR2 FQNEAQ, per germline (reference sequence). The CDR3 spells CASSSSDEQFF. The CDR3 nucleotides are TGTGCCAGCAGCTCCTCGGATGAGCAGTTCTTC.

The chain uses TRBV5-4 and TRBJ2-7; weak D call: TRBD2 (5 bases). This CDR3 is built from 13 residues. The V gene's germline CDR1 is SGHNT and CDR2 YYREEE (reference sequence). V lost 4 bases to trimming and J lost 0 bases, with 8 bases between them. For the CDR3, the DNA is TGTGCCAGCAGCCCCGGACTCTCCTACGAGCAGTACTTC. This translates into CASSPGLSYEQYF.

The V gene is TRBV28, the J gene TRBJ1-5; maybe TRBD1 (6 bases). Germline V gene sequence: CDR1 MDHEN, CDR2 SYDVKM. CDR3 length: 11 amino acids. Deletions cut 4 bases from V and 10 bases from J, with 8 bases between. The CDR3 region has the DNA TGTGCCAGCAGTTCGACAGGTCCCCAGCATTTT. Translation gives CASSSTGPQHF.

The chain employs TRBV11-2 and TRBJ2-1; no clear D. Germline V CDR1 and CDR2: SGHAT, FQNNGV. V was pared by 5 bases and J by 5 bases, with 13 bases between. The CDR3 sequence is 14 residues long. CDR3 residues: CASSAIRRDNEQFF. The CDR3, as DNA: TGTGCCAGCAGCGCAATTCGCCGGGACAATGAGCAGTTCTTC.

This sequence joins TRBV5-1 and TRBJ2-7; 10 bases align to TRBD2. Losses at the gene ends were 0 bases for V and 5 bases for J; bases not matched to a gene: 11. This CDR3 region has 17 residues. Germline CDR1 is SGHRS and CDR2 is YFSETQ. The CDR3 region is CASSLESLAGAYDEQYF. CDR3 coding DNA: TGCGCCAGCAGCTTGGAAAGCCTAGCGGGAGCATACGACGAGCAGTACTTC.

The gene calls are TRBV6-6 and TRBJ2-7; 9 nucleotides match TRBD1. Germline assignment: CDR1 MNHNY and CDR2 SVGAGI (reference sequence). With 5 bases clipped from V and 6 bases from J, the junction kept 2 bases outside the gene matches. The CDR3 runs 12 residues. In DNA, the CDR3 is TGTGCCAGCAGTCTGACAGGGGGCGAGCAGTACTTC. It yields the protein CASSLTGGEQYF.

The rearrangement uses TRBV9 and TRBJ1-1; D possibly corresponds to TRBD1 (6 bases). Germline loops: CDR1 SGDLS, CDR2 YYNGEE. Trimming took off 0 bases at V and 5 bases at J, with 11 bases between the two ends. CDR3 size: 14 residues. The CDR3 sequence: CASSVVGGATEAFF. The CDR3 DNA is TGTGCCAGCAGCGTAGTAGGGGGGGCGACTGAAGCTTTCTTT.

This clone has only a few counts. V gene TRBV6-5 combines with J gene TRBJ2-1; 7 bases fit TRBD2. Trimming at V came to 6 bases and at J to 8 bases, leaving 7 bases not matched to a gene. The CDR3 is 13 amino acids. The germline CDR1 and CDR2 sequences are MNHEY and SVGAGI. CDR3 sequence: CASSYGGIDEQFF. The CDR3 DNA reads TGTGCCAGCAGCTACGGGGGGATCGATGAGCAGTTCTTC.

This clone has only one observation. CDR3 in amino acids: CASSLGQGPYYEQYF. The CDR3 bases are TGTGCCAGCAGTTTAGGGCAGGGGCCTTACTACGAGCAGTACTTC. This chain connects TRBV27 to TRBJ2-7; D perhaps matches TRBD1 (6 bases). The germline V gene encodes CDR1 MNHEY and CDR2 SMNVEV (reference sequence). V shed 2 bases and J shed 3 bases, with 14 bases lying between them. The CDR3 extends over 15 amino acids.